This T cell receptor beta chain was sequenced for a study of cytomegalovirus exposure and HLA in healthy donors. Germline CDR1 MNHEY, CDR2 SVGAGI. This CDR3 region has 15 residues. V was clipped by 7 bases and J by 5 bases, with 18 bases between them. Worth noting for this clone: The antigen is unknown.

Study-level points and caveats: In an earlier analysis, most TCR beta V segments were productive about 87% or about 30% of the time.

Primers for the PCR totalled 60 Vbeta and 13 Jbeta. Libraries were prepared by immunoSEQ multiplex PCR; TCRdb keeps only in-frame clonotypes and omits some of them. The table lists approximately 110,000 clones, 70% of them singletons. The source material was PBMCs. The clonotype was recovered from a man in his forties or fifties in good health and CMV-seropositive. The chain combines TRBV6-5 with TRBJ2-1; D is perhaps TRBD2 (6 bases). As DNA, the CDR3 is TGTGCCAGCAACCCCGGAGCGGGCGCCCACAATGAGCAGTTCTTC. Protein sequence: CASNPGAGAHNEQFF.